The clone carrying this T cell receptor beta chain has a handful of counts. This record comes from a study of blood T cell repertoires in COVID-19. Overall study: Samples representing acute and convalescent COVID-19 were sourced from the United States, Italy and Spain. PBMCs, B-cell-depleted T cells, or T cells provided the cDNA or gDNA that made up the material.

With 4 bases clipped from V and 3 bases from J, the junction kept 6 bases outside the gene matches. Germline CDR1 LGHDT, CDR2 YNNKEL (reference sequence). This CDR3 has 14 amino acids. Here immunoSEQ multiplex PCR was the method, and the copy in TCRdb shows in-frame clones only, minus some. The table records 75,000 to 100,000 clones, over 65% of them present only once. The sequenced sample consisted of peripheral blood. The V and J genes are TRBV3-1 (or the pseudogene TRBV3-2) and TRBJ2-7; the match to TRBD2 covers 7 bases. This TCR derives from a human donor in a cohort sampled during active COVID-19. The CDR3 loop is CASSLQGGDYEQYF. For the CDR3, the DNA is TGTGCCAGCAGCCTCCAGGGAGGGGACTACGAGCAGTACTTC.